This TCR beta chain emerged from a study of blood T cell repertoires in COVID-19. Study-level information: COVID-19 samples, acute and convalescent, were from the United States, Italy and Spain. PBMCs, B-cell-depleted T cells, or T cells were the source of the cDNA or gDNA that made up the material.

Study processing details: The assay estimated nucleated cells by amplifying reference gene primers. Here immunoSEQ multiplex PCR was the method, and the copy in TCRdb shows in-frame clones only, minus some. V, J and clone size derive from that table, while D and trimming were established from the DNA sequence. Of 60,000 or so clones listed, 80% to 85% are singletons. While infection was still active, Seattle patients were enrolled and then followed longitudinally. This CDR3 spans 16 amino acids. CDR1 and CDR2 from the germline V gene are SGHTA and FQGNSA. V trimming: 1 base; J trimming: 0 bases; junction bases outside the gene matches: 4.

The sequence was collected from a man aged 25-40 years with COVID-19, enrolled during active disease. This chain uses TRBV7-2 with TRBJ2-3, with 7 bases identical to TRBD2. The sample was peripheral blood. CDR3 nucleotide sequence: TGTGCCAGCAGCTTAGGAGCGGGACCTAGCACAGATACGCAGTATTTT. Protein: CASSLGAGPSTDTQYF.